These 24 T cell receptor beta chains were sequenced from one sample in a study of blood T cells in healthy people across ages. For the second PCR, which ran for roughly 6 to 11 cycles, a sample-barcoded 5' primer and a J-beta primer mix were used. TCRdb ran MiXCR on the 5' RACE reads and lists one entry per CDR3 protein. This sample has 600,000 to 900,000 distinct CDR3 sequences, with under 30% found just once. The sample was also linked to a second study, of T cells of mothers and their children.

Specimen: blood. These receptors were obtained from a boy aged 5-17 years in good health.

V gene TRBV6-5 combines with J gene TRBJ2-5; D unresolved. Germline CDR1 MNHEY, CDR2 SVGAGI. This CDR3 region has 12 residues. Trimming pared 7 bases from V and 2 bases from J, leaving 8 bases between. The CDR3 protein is CASTDLQETQYF. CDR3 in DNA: TGTGCCAGCACCGACTTACAAGAGACCCAGTACTTC.

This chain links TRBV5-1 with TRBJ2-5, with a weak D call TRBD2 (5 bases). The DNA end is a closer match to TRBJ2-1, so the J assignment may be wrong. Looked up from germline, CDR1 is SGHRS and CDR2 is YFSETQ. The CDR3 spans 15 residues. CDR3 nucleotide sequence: TGCGCCAGCAGCCCCTCGGGAACCTTTATGGATGAGCAGTTCTTC. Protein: CASSPSGTFMDEQFF.

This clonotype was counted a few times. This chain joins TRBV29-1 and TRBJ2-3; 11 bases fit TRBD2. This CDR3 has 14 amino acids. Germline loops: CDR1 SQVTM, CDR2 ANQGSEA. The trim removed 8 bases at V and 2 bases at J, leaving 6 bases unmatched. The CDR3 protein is CSQRTSGPTDTQYF. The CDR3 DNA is TGCAGCCAACGGACTAGCGGGCCCACAGATACGCAGTATTTT.

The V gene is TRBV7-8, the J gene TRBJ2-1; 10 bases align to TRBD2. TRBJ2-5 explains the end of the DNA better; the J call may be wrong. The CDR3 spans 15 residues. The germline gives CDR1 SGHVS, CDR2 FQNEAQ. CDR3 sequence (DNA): TGTGCCAGCAGCCCTAAGCGGGGGGGCCGGGAGACCCAGTACTTC. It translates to CASSPKRGGRETQYF.

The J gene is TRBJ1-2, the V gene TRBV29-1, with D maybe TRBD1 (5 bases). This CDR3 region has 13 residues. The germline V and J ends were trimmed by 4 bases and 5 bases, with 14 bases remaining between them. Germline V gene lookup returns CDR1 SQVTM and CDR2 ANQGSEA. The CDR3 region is CSVVGDGIYGYTF. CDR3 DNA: TGCAGCGTTGTTGGGGACGGAATATATGGCTACACCTTC.

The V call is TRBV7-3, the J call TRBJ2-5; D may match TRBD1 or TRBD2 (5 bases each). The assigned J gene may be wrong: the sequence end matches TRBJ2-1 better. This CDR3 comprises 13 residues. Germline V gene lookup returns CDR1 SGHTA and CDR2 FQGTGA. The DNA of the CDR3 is TGTGCCAGCAGCTGGGGGACGAGCGATGAGCAGTTCTTC. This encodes CASSWGTSDEQFF.

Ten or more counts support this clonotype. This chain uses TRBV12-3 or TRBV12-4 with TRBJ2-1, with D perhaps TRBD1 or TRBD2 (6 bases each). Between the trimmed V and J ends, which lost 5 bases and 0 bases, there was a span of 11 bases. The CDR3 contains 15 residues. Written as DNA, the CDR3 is TGTGCCAGCAGTCCCGGGGGCCGCTCCTACAATGAGCAGTTCTTC. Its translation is CASSPGGRSYNEQFF.

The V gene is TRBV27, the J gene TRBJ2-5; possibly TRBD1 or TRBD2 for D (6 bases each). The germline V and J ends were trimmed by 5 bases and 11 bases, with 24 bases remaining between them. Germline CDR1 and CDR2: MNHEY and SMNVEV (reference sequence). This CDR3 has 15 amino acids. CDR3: CASSIGGSSKGEQYF. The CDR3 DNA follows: TGTGCCAGCAGTATCGGGGGCTCCTCAAAGGGGGAGCAGTACTTC.

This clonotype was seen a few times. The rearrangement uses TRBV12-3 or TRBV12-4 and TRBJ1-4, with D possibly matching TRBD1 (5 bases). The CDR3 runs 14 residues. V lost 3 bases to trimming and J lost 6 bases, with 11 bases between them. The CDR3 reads CASSLAGSDEKLFF. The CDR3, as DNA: TGTGCCAGCAGTTTGGCAGGGTCAGATGAAAAACTGTTTTTT.

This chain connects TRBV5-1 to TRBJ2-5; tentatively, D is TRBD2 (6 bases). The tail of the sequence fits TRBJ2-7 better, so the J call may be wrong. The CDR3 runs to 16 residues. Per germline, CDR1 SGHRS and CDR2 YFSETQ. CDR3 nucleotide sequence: TGCGCCAGCAGCTTGGGGGGACTTCTTAGCTCCTACGAGCAGTACTTC. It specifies CASSLGGLLSSYEQYF.

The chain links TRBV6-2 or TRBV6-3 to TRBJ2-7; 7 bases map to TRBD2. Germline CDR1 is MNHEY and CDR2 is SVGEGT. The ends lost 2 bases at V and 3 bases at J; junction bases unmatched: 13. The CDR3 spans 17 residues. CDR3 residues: CASSYINRRENVYEQYV. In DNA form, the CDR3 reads TGTGCCAGCAGTTACATTAATCGGCGGGAGAACGTCTACGAGCAGTACGTC.

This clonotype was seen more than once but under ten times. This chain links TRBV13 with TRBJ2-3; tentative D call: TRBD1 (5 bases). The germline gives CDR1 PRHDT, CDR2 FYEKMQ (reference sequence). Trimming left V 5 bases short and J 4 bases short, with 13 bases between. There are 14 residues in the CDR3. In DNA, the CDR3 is TGTGCCAGCAGCAAGACAGAATTTGCAGATACGCAGTATTTT. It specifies CASSKTEFADTQYF.

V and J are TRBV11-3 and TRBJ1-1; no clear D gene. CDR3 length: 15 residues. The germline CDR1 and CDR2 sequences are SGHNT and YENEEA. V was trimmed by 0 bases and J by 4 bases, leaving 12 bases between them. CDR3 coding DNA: TGTGCCAGCAGCTTAGAAGGAGCGGAGGGCACTGAAGCTTTCTTT. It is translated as CASSLEGAEGTEAFF.

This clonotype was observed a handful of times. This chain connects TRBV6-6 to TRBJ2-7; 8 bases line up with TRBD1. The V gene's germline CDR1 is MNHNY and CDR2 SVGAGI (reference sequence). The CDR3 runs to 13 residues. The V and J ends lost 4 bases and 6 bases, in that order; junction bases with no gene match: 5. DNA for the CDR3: TGTGCCAGCAGTTTGGGACAGGCCTCCGAGCAGTACTTC. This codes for CASSLGQASEQYF.

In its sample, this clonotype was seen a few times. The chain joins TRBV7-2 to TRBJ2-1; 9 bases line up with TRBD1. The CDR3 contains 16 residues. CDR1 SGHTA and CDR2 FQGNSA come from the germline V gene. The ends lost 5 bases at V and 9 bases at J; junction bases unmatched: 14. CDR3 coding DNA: TGTGCCAGCAGCATCCGTGTGGGACAGGGTTACGGTGAGCAGTTCTTC. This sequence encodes CASSIRVGQGYGEQFF.

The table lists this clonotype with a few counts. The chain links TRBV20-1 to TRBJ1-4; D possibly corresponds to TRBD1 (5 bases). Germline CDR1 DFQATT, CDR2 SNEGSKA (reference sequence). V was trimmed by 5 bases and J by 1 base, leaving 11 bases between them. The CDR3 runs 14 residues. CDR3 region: CSAATGITNEKLFF. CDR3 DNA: TGCAGTGCTGCCACAGGAATAACTAATGAAAAACTGTTTTTT.

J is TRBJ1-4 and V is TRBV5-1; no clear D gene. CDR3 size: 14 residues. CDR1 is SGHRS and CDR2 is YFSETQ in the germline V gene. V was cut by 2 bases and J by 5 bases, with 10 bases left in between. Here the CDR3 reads CASSLDTINEKLFF. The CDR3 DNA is TGCGCCAGCAGCTTAGACACTATCAATGAAAAACTGTTTTTT.

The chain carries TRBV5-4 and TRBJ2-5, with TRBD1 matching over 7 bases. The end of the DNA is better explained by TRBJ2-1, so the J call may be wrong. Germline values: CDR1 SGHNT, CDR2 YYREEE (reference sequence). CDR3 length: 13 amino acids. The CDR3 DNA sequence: TGTGCCAGCAGCCCAGGGACAGAGGGTGAGCAGTTCTTC. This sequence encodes CASSPGTEGEQFF.

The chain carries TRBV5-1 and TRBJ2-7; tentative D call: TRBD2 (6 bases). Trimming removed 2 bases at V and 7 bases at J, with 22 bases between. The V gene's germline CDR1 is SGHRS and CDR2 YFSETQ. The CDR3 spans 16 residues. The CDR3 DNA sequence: TGCGCCAGCAGCTTTGTCGGGACTGAGGCTAAGGGGGAGCAGTACTTC. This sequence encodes CASSFVGTEAKGEQYF.

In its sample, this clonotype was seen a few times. For the CDR3, the DNA is TGTGCCAGCTCTAGGTCGGGATTGAACTACGACGGGGGCGAGCAGTACTTC. Its translation: CASSRSGLNYDGGEQYF. This chain joins TRBV18 and TRBJ2-7; tentatively, D is TRBD2 (6 bases). CDR1 and CDR2 (germline): KGHSH, LQKENI. V dropped 6 bases and J dropped 6 bases, with 27 bases sitting between them. This CDR3 comprises 17 residues.

The CDR3 nucleotides read TGCGCCAGCAGCGTGACAGGGGTCGGGAACAATGAGCAGTTCTTC. It yields the protein CASSVTGVGNNEQFF. The V call is TRBV5-1, the J call TRBJ2-1, with 8 positions matching TRBD1. The CDR3 extends over 15 amino acids. Per germline, CDR1 SGHRS and CDR2 YFSETQ. Trimming at V came to 4 bases and at J to 5 bases, leaving 8 bases not matched to a gene.

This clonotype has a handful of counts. The CDR3 nucleotides read TGTGCCAGCAGCTTGGGATTTAGGCCTAACTATGGCTACACCTTC. This gives the protein CASSLGFRPNYGYTF. The chain is built from TRBV7-3 and TRBJ1-2; unclear D gene. V lost 3 bases to trimming and J lost 0 bases, with 11 bases between them. CDR1 and CDR2 from the germline V gene are SGHTA and FQGTGA. This CDR3 spans 15 amino acids. Complete variable domain (other parts from reference TRBV7-3 and TRBJ1-2): GAGVSQTPSNKVTEKGKYVELRCDPISGHTALYWYRQSLGQGPEFLIYFQGTGAADDSGLPNDRFFAVRPEGSVSTLKIQRTERGDSAVYLCASSLGFRPNYGYTFGSGTRLTVV.

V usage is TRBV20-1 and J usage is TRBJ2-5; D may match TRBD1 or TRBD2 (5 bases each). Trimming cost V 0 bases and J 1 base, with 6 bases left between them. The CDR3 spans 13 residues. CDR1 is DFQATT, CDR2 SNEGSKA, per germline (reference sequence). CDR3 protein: CSARDGGQETQYF. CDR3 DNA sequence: TGCAGTGCTAGAGATGGGGGCCAAGAGACCCAGTACTTC.

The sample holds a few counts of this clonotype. The CDR3 DNA reads as TGTGCCAGCAGTTTCATAGGAATCCGGACAGGGGGGAGTGAGCAGTTCTTC. This sequence encodes CASSFIGIRTGGSEQFF. The rearrangement links TRBV27 to TRBJ2-5, with 10 bases lining up with TRBD1. TRBJ2-1 explains the end of the DNA better; the J call may be wrong. There are 17 residues in the CDR3. CDR1 is MNHEY, CDR2 SMNVEV, per germline (reference sequence).